Following are 30 T cell receptor beta chains from one sample sequenced in a study of CD8 T cells in ankylosing spondylitis. General observations from the study: Made up of fewer than ten highly homologous variants, a TCR beta motif appeared characteristic of ankylosing spondylitis blood.

The antigens these receptors bind are not known. TCRdb itself ran the 5' RACE reads through MiXCR, one entry per CDR3 protein. The data contain about 500,000 distinct CDR3 sequences, approximately 5.3% of them singletons. Sequencing was performed on blood, either unsorted or a sorted T cell fraction (not recorded which). The receptors were sampled from a male donor with ankylosing spondylitis.

This chain joins TRBV6-1 and TRBJ1-1, with D possibly matching TRBD1 (6 bases). Trimming took 3 bases from V and 8 from J, leaving 13 bases between them. The CDR3 totals 13 residues. Per the germline V gene, CDR1 is MNHNS and CDR2 is SASEGT. The chain's CDR3 is CASSDPGTLEAFF. In nucleotides, the CDR3 is TGTGCCAGCAGTGACCCCGGGACACTAGAAGCTTTCTTT.

This clonotype has at least ten counts. This rearrangement joins TRBV24-1 to TRBJ1-5; 12 positions agree with TRBD1. The J segment lost 2 bases and the V segment lost 3 bases, leaving 10 bases of the junction unmatched. Germline V gene lookup returns CDR1 KGHDR and CDR2 SFDVKD. The CDR3 is 19 residues long. In DNA form, the CDR3 reads TGTGCCACCAGTGATCCATCCGGGACAGGGGGCGAGGGCAATCAGCCCCAGCATTTT. Amino acid sequence: CATSDPSGTGGEGNQPQHF.

V and J are TRBV11-2 and TRBJ2-1; TRBD1 is a possible D gene (5 bases). V was trimmed by 7 bases and J by 4 bases, leaving 17 bases between them. The CDR3 runs to 15 residues. Germline CDR1 is SGHAT and CDR2 is FQNNGV. In nucleotides, the CDR3 is TGTGCCAGCACCTGGGGCAGGGCTGAGTACAATGAGCAGTTCTTC. It translates to CASTWGRAEYNEQFF.

This clonotype was picked up many times. V and J are TRBV7-9 and TRBJ1-2; 9 bases agree with TRBD1. CDR1 and CDR2 (germline): SEHNR, FQNEAQ (reference sequence). V lost 3 bases and J lost 2; bases outside the gene matches: 1. The CDR3 totals 14 residues. In DNA, the CDR3 is TGTGCCAGCAGCTTTGGGACAGGGAACTATGGCTACACCTTC. Translation gives CASSFGTGNYGYTF.

Concerning this clonotype itself: A read error may be the cause here, since a much bigger clone is one base away. The chain combines TRBV10-3 with TRBJ2-5, with D possibly matching TRBD2 (6 bases). Matching the DNA end better, TRBJ2-1 makes the J call doubtful. CDR3 size: 14 residues. Germline CDR1 and CDR2: ENHRY and SYGVKD. As DNA, the CDR3 is TGTGCCATCAGTGGGAGCGGGCGCCAAGAGACCCAGTTCTTC. Translated: CAISGSGRQETQFF.

This clonotype was observed many times. The chain uses TRBV5-1 and TRBJ2-2; a weak D match, TRBD2 (6 bases). Deletions cut 2 bases from V and 5 bases from J, with 16 bases between. The length of the CDR3 is 16 residues. From germline, CDR1 is SGHRS and CDR2 YFSETQ. The CDR3 DNA reads as TGCGCCAGCAGCTTCCTTCAGACACGGGAGACCGGGGAGCTGTTTTTT. This codes for CASSFLQTRETGELFF.

In this sample, this clonotype turned up many times. The chain joins TRBV20-1 to TRBJ2-7; 8 positions agree with TRBD1. The ends lost 6 bases at V and 4 bases at J; junction bases unmatched: 11. The CDR3 totals 14 residues. Germline V gene sequence: CDR1 DFQATT, CDR2 SNEGSKA (reference sequence). The CDR3 DNA reads as TGCAGTGCCGCCCCAGGGGGCGACCGGTACGAGCAGTACTTC. Protein: CSAAPGGDRYEQYF.

This clonotype has a count of ten or more. V gene TRBV5-1 combines with J gene TRBJ2-7; possible D gene TRBD1, 6 bases. V was trimmed by 4 bases and J by 3 bases, leaving 14 bases between them. The CDR3 has 14 residues. Germline CDR1 and CDR2: SGHRS and YFSETQ. The CDR3 nucleotides are TGCGCCAGCAGCAGAAAGGGACAAGACTACGAGCAGTACTTC. It translates to CASSRKGQDYEQYF. Full variable domain (missing parts from reference TRBV5-1 and TRBJ2-7): KAGVTQTPRYLIKTRGQQVTLSCSPISGHRSVSWYQQTPGQGLQFLFEYFSETQRNKGNFPGRFSGRQFSNSRSEMNVSTLELGDSALYLCASSRKGQDYEQYFGPGTRLTVT.

This clonotype was found many times. The CDR3 DNA sequence: TGTGCCAGCAGCTTAGCGGACCATGGCTACACCTTC. Amino acids: CASSLADHGYTF. V usage is TRBV7-2 and J usage is TRBJ1-2, with D uncertain. V was trimmed by 0 bases and J by 6 bases, leaving 5 bases between them. CDR3 length: 12 residues. Looked up from germline, CDR1 is SGHTA and CDR2 is FQGNSA.

This clonotype was detected a few times. CDR3 sequence reads: CSARTGRGASYNEQFF. The CDR3 DNA reads as TGCAGTGCTAGGACCGGTCGGGGGGCTTCCTACAATGAGCAGTTCTTC. This chain connects TRBV20-1 to TRBJ2-1; D perhaps matches TRBD2 (7 bases). This CDR3 comprises 16 residues. Germline lookup yields CDR1 DFQATT and CDR2 SNEGSKA (reference sequence). Trimming stripped 3 bases from V and 1 base from J, with 16 bases between.

This clonotype was counted ten times or more. The V call is TRBV28, the J call TRBJ2-7; D might be TRBD1 (7 bases). CDR3 length: 14 amino acids. Trimming pared 5 bases from V and 2 bases from J, leaving 13 bases between. Germline lookup yields CDR1 MDHEN and CDR2 SYDVKM. CDR3 nucleotides: TGTGCCAGCAGTGCGGGACAGCAACCCTACGAGCAGTACTTC. As protein: CASSAGQQPYEQYF.

This clonotype was seen ten or more times. V and J are TRBV7-3 and TRBJ1-2; 9 bases align to TRBD1. Per germline, CDR1 SGHTA and CDR2 FQGTGA. The CDR3 loop spans 16 amino acids. V dropped 1 base and J dropped 8; count of bases not matched to a gene: 11. In nucleotides, the CDR3 is TGTGCCAGCAGCTTAATGGGTGGGGACAGGGTTTCGGGCTACACCTTC. This codes for CASSLMGGDRVSGYTF.

This clonotype has just a few counts. The chain is built from TRBV7-6 and TRBJ2-5; the D gene is possibly TRBD2 (6 bases). V shed 3 bases and J shed 0 bases, with 17 bases lying between them. CDR3 length: 17 residues. Germline CDR1 and CDR2: SGHVS and FNYEAQ. CDR3 residues: CASSFGNMRGYQETQYF. DNA of the CDR3: TGTGCCAGCAGCTTTGGGAACATGCGGGGCTACCAAGAGACCCAGTACTTC.

In this sample, this clonotype turned up many times. The chain uses TRBV11-1 and TRBJ2-1; D might be TRBD2 (6 bases). Trimming took 4 bases from V and 10 from J, leaving 14 bases between them. Germline V gene lookup returns CDR1 SGHAT and CDR2 FQDESV (reference sequence). CDR3 size: 13 residues. In DNA, the CDR3 is TGTGCCAGCAGCTCAGACCGGGGAGGCGAGCAGTTCTTC. Its translation is CASSSDRGGEQFF.

This clonotype was recorded many times. The rearrangement uses TRBV25-1 and TRBJ2-1, with D perhaps assigned TRBD1 or TRBD2 (5 bases each). CDR1 MGHDK and CDR2 SYGVNS come from the germline V gene. V gave up 3 bases and J gave up 3 bases, with 9 bases separating them. The length of the CDR3 is 14 residues. This CDR3 reads CASSDGTDYNEQFF. CDR3 bases: TGTGCCAGCAGTGACGGGACGGACTACAATGAGCAGTTCTTC.

This clonotype was observed at least ten times. The chain combines TRBV5-6 with TRBJ1-3; 7 positions match TRBD1. The CDR3 is 15 residues long. Germline lookup yields CDR1 SGHDT and CDR2 YYEEEE. Trimming at V came to 2 bases and at J to 0 bases, leaving 2 bases not matched to a gene. CDR3 residues: CASSLRDSSGNTIYF. In nucleotides, the CDR3 is TGTGCCAGCAGCTTAAGGGACAGCTCTGGAAACACCATATATTTT. Full variable domain (remainder filled in from reference TRBV5-6 and TRBJ1-3): DAGVTQSPTHLIKTRGQQVTLRCSPKSGHDTVSWYQQALGQGPQFIFQYYEEEERQRGNFPDRFSGHQFPNYSSELNVNALLLGDSALYLCASSLRDSSGNTIYFGEGSWLTVV.

This clonotype was seen many times. J is TRBJ2-1 and V is TRBV6-2 or TRBV6-3; D is uncertain. Per germline, CDR1 MNHEY and CDR2 SVGEGT. With 2 bases removed from V and 0 bases from J, the gap between germline ends came to 17 bases. CDR3 length: 18 residues. In DNA, the CDR3 is TGTGCCAGCAGTTACACCCTCCAAACTCCGAGCTCCTACAATGAGCAGTTCTTC. Protein: CASSYTLQTPSSYNEQFF.

This clonotype was recorded many times. The V gene is TRBV12-3 or TRBV12-4, the J gene TRBJ1-2; 7 bases match TRBD1. CDR3 size: 12 residues. V trimming: 8 bases; J trimming: 6 bases; junction bases outside the gene matches: 6. For the CDR3, the DNA is TGTGCCAGCGGAAACAGGGGCCATGGCTACACCTTC. Translated: CASGNRGHGYTF.

This clonotype was found many times. The chain links TRBV20-1 to TRBJ1-5, with 8 bases aligning to TRBD1. This CDR3 comprises 15 residues. The germline V gene has CDR1 DFQATT and CDR2 SNEGSKA (reference sequence). The ends lost 3 bases at V and 6 bases at J; junction bases unmatched: 10. CDR3 in DNA: TGCAGTGCTAGCCTCAACAGGGGGAGCGGTCAGCCCCAGCATTTT. It is translated as CSASLNRGSGQPQHF.

A few counts support this clonotype. The gene calls are TRBV7-2 and TRBJ2-7; a weak D match, TRBD1 (6 bases). The CDR3 consists of 16 residues. V lost 1 base and J 2 bases, leaving 15 bases between the germline ends. CDR1 and CDR2 (germline): SGHTA, FQGNSA. CDR3 residues: CASSLERDKPPYEQYF. CDR3 bases: TGTGCCAGCAGCTTAGAAAGGGACAAGCCCCCCTACGAGCAGTACTTC.

The table lists this clonotype with many counts. The rearrangement links TRBV7-6 to TRBJ2-5; D is uncertain. CDR1 is SGHVS and CDR2 is FNYEAQ in the germline V gene. There are 13 residues in the CDR3. V lost 2 bases, J lost 5 bases, and 9 bases lay in between. The DNA for the CDR3 is TGTGCCAGCAGCTTAAGCCTATTGGAGACCCAGTACTTC. This codes for CASSLSLLETQYF.

This clonotype was counted many times. The chain joins TRBV20-1 to TRBJ1-5; D is unclear. The CDR3 length is 13 residues. Trimming shortened V by 3 bases and J by 4 bases, and 10 bases separated the two germline ends. In germline, CDR1 is DFQATT, CDR2 SNEGSKA (reference sequence). The CDR3 is CSASVGSNQPQHF. CDR3 sequence (DNA): TGCAGTGCTAGTGTCGGCAGTAATCAGCCCCAGCATTTT.

About this clonotype itself: A much larger clone differs from this one at a single base, so this may be a read error. J is TRBJ2-1 and V is TRBV5-1, with 8 bases lining up with TRBD2. Germline V gene lookup returns CDR1 SGHRS and CDR2 YFSETQ. The length of the CDR3 is 16 residues. CDR3 region: CVSSLALRGGYNEQFF. As DNA, the CDR3 is TGCGTCAGCAGCTTGGCCCTTCGCGGGGGGTACAATGAGCAGTTCTTC.

Only a few counts were recorded for this clonotype. The V and J genes are TRBV7-2 and TRBJ2-3, with D possibly TRBD1 on 6 matching bases. V was trimmed by 7 bases and J by 6 bases, leaving 14 bases between them. The CDR3 spans 13 residues. The germline gives CDR1 SGHTA, CDR2 FQGNSA. The chain's CDR3 is CASNQGWGDTQYF. The CDR3, as DNA: TGTGCCAGCAACCAGGGGTGGGGGGATACGCAGTATTTT.

This clonotype has a handful of counts. The V call is TRBV11-2, the J call TRBJ1-5, with D unresolved. Germline values: CDR1 SGHAT, CDR2 FQNNGV. Deletions cut 1 base from V and 8 bases from J, with 18 bases between. This CDR3 region has 16 residues. CDR3 residues: CASSLGQLLGVEPQHF. The DNA for the CDR3 is TGTGCCAGCAGCTTAGGACAACTGCTTGGTGTAGAGCCCCAGCATTTT.

At least ten counts were recorded for this clonotype. This chain links TRBV3-1 with TRBJ2-2; 7 nucleotides align to TRBD1. CDR1 is LGHDT and CDR2 is YNNKEL in the germline V gene (reference sequence). The CDR3 runs to 15 residues. V was clipped by 2 bases and J by 3 bases; unmatched bases: 3. In nucleotides, the CDR3 is TGTGCCAGCAGCCAATGGGACAGAGACACCGGGGAGCTGTTTTTT. Residues: CASSQWDRDTGELFF.

This clonotype was seen repeatedly, ten times or more. The CDR3 coding sequence is TGTGCCACCAATGGAGGACAGGCAAATAACTATGGCTACACCTTC. Its protein is CATNGGQANNYGYTF. The rearrangement uses TRBV6-2 or TRBV6-3 and TRBJ1-2, with 7 bases aligning to TRBD1. The CDR3 is 15 amino acids. The germline gives CDR1 MNHEY, CDR2 SVGEGT. V lost 10 bases and J lost 1; bases outside the gene matches: 12.

This clonotype was found many times. The chain joins TRBV5-6 to TRBJ2-1; D remains unclear. Germline lookup yields CDR1 SGHDT and CDR2 YYEEEE. The ends were cut back, 0 bases at V and 13 bases at J, with 11 bases in the middle. The CDR3 has 12 residues. CDR3 bases: TGTGCCAGCAGCTTGGGGGCGACTTCCCAGTTCTTC. It encodes CASSLGATSQFF.

In this sample, this clonotype turned up many times. The V gene is TRBV27, the J gene TRBJ2-1; the match to TRBD2 covers 12 bases. This CDR3 comprises 15 residues. The V segment lost 6 bases and the J segment 7 bases; nucleotides outside the gene matches: 7. Germline V lookup: CDR1 MNHEY, CDR2 SMNVEV (reference sequence). The CDR3 here is CASRPGTSGPNEQFF. The CDR3 nucleotides are TGTGCCAGCAGGCCCGGGACTAGCGGGCCAAATGAGCAGTTCTTC.

The rearrangement uses TRBV28 and TRBJ2-7, with D perhaps matching TRBD2 (5 bases). The V end was cut by 2 bases, the J end by 3 bases, with 8 bases between. CDR1 is MDHEN and CDR2 is SYDVKM in the germline V gene. The CDR3 contains 13 residues. CDR3 in DNA: TGTGCCAGCAGTTTACGGGAAAACTACGAGCAGTACTTC. Amino acids: CASSLRENYEQYF.